The sequence of this T cell receptor (beta chain) was determined in a study of post-analysis software for immune sequencing data. Study as a whole: Some patients lacked subtype; others had relapsing-remitting, secondary progressive or progressive-relapsing disease. Study-wide results and limits: Relative to controls, patients had roughly five TRBV segments at higher frequency, with TRBV5-6, TRBV5-1 and TRBV20-1 among these. Pronounced co-clustering by F measure was evident among identically batched samples. Controls' normalized Chao1 diversity significantly exceeded that of multiple sclerosis patients.

Worth noting for this clonotype: The antigen is unknown.

CDR1 is DFQATT and CDR2 is SNEGSKA in the germline V gene (reference sequence). Trimming removed 2 bases at V and 0 bases at J, with 8 bases between. CDR3 length equals 13 residues. TCR beta cDNA libraries included unique molecular identifiers. TCRdb reprocessed the PCR reads with MiXCR, giving one entry per CDR3 protein. The table shows about 820,000 distinct CDR3 sequences, with 53% occurring only once. Sequences were obtained from blood. This chain uses TRBV20-1 with TRBJ2-7, with a weak D call TRBD2 (6 bases). The source of this sequence is a girl aged 10-17 years with multiple sclerosis. DNA of the CDR3: TGCAGTGCTAGACAGGAGGGCTCCTACGAGCAGTACTTC. It translates to CSARQEGSYEQYF.